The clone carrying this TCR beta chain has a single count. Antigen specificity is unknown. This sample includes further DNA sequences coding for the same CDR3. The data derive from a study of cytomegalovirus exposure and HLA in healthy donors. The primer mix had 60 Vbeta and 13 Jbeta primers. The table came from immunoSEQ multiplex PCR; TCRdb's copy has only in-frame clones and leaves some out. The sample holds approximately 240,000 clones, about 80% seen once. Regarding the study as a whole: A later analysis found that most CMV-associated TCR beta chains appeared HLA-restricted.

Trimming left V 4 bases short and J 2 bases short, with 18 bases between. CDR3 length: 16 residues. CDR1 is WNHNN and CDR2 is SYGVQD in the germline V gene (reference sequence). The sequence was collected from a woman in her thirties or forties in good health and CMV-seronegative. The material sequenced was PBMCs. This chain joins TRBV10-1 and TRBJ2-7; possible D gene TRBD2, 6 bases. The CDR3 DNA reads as TGCGCCAGCAGTGGCCGAGGAGGGTACTCCCCCTACGAGCAGTACTTC. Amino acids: CASSGRGGYSPYEQYF.